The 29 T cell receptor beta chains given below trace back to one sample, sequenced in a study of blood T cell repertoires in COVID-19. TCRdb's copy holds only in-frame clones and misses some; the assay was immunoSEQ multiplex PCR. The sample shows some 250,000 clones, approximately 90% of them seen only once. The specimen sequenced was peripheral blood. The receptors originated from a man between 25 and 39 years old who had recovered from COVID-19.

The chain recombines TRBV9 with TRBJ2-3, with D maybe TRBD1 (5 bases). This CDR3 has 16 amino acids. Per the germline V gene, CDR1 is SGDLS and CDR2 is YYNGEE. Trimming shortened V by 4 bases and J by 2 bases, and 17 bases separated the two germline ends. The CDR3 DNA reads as TGTGCCAGCAGCCCCCCGGGTAGGGGCTACACAGATACGCAGTATTTT. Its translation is CASSPPGRGYTDTQYF.

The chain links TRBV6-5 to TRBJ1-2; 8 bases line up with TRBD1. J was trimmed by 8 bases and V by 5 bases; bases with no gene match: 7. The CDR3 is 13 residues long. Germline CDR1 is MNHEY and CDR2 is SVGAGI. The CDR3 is CASSPDRVWGYTF. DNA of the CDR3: TGTGCCAGCAGTCCGGACAGGGTTTGGGGCTACACCTTC.

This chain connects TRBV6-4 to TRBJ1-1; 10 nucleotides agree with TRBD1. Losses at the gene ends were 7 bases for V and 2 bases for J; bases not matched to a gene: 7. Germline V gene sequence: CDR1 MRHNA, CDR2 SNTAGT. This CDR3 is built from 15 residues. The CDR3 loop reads CASKRQGATNTEAFF. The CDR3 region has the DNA TGTGCCAGCAAGAGACAGGGGGCCACCAACACTGAAGCTTTCTTT.

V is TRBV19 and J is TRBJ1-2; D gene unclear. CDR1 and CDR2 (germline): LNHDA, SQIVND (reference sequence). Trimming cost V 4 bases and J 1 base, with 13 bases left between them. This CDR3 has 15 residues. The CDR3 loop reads CASSTSVRFNYGYTF. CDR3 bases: TGTGCCAGTAGTACCTCAGTGAGGTTTAACTATGGCTACACCTTC.

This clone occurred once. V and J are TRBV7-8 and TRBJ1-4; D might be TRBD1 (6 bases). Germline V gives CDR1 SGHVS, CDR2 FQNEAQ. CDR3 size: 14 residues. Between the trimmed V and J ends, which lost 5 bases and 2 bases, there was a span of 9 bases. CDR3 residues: CASSPTGTNEKLFF. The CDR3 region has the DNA TGTGCCAGCAGCCCCACAGGGACTAATGAAAAACTGTTTTTT.

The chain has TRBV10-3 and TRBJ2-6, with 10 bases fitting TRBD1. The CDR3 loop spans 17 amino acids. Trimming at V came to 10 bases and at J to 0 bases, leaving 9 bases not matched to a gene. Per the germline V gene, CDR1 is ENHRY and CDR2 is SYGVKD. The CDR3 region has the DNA TGTGCCACCTCTGGGGGACAGGGGATCTCTGGGGCCAACGTCCTGACTTTC. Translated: CATSGGQGISGANVLTF.

The chain's CDR3 is CASSLATGISTDTQYF. The CDR3 DNA is TGTGCCAGCAGCTTAGCGACAGGGATTAGCACAGATACGCAGTATTTT. This chain connects TRBV11-2 to TRBJ2-3, with 7 bases identical to TRBD1. The germline CDR1 and CDR2 sequences are SGHAT and FQNNGV. The CDR3 runs 16 residues. Losses at the gene ends were 1 base for V and 0 bases for J; bases not matched to a gene: 4.

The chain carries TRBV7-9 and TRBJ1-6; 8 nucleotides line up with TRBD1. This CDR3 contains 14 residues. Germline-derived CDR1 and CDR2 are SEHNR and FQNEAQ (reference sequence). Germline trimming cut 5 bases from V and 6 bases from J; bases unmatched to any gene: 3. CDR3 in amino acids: CASSRDRFNSPLHF. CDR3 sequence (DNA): TGTGCCAGCAGCCGGGACAGGTTTAATTCACCCCTCCACTTT. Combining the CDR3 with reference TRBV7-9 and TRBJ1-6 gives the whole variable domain DTGVSQNPRHKITKRGQNVTFRCDPISEHNRLYWYRQTLGQGPEFLTYFQNEAQLEKSRLLSDRFSAERPKGSFSTLEIQRTEQGDSAMYLCASSRDRFNSPLHFGNGTRLTVT.

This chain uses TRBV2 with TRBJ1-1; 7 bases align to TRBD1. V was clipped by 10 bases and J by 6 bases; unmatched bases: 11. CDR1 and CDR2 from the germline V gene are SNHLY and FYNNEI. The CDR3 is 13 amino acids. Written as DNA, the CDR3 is TGTGCCACCAGGGGGACATGGGGACCTGAAGCTTTCTTT. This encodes CATRGTWGPEAFF.

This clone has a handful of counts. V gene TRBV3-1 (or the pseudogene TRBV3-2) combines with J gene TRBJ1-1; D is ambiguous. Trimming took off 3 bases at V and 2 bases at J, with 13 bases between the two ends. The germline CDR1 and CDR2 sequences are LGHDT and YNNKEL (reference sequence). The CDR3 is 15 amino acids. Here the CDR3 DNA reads TGTGCCAGCAGCCACCTTCTGGCGACTAACACTGAAGCTTTCTTT. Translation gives CASSHLLATNTEAFF.

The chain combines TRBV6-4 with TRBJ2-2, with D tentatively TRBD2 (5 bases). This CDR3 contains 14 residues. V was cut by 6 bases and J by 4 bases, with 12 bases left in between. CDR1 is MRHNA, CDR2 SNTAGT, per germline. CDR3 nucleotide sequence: TGTGCCAGCAGATCGGAAGGGAGCACCGGGGAGCTGTTTTTT. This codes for CASRSEGSTGELFF.

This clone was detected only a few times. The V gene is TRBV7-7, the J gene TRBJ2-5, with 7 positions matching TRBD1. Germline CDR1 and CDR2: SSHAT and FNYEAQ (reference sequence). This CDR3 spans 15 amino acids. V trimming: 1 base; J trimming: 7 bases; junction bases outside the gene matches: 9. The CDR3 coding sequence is TGTGCCAGCAGCTTAGGGGACAGCATATTCAGGACCCAGTACTTC. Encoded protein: CASSLGDSIFRTQYF. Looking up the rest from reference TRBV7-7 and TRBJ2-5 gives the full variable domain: GAGVSQSPRYKVTKRGQDVTLRCDPISSHATLYWYQQALGQGPEFLTYFNYEAQPDKSGLPSDRFSAERPEGSISTLTIQRTEQRDSAMYRCASSLGDSIFRTQYFGPGTRLLVL.

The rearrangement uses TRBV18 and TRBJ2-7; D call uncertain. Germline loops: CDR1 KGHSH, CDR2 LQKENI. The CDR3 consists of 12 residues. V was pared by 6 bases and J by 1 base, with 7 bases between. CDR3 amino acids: CASSPASYEQYF. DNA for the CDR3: TGTGCCAGCTCCCCAGCGTCCTACGAGCAGTACTTC.

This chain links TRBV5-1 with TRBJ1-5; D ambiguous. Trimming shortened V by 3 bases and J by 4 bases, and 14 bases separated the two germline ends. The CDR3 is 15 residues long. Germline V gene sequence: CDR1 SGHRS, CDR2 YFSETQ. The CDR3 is CASSYGGLGNQPQHF. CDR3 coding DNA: TGCGCCAGCAGCTACGGAGGCCTAGGGAATCAGCCCCAGCATTTT.

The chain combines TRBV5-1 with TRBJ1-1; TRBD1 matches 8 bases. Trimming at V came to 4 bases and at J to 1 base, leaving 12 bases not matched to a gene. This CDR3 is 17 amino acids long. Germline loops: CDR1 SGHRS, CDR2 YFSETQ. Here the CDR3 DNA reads TGCGCCAGCAGCGTGGGGACAGGTGGCCGAGGGAACACTGAAGCTTTCTTT. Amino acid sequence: CASSVGTGGRGNTEAFF.

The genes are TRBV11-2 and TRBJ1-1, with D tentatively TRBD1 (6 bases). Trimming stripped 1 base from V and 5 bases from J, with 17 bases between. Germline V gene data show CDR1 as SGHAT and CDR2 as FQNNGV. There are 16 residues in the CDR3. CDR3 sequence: CASSLALPQGRTEAFF. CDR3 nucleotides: TGTGCCAGCAGCTTAGCCTTACCTCAGGGGCGGACTGAAGCTTTCTTT.

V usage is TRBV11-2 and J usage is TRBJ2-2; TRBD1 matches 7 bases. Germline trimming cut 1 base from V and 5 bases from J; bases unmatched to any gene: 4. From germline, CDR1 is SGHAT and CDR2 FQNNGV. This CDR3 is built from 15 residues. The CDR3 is CASSLADRVTGELFF. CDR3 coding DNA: TGTGCCAGCAGCTTAGCCGACAGGGTGACCGGGGAGCTGTTTTTT.

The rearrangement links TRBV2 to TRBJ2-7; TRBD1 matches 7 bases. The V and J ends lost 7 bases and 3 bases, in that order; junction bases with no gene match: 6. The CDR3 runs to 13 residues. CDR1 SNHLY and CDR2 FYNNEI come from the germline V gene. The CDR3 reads CASIRGRDYEQYF. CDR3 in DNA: TGTGCCAGCATCAGGGGGAGAGACTACGAGCAGTACTTC.

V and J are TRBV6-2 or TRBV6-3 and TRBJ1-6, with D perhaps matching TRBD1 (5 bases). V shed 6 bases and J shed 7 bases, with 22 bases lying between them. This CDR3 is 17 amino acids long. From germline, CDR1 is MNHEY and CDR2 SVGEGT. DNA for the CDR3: TGTGCCAGCAGCCCCGAGTCCACAGGCCGCCTAAATTCACCCCTCCACTTT. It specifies CASSPESTGRLNSPLHF.

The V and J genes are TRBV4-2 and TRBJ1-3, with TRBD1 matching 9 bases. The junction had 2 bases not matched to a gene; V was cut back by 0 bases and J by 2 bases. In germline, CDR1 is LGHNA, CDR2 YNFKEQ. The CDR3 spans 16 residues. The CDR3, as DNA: TGTGCCAGCAGCCAAGAGGGACAGGGTACTGGAAACACCATATATTTT. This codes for CASSQEGQGTGNTIYF.

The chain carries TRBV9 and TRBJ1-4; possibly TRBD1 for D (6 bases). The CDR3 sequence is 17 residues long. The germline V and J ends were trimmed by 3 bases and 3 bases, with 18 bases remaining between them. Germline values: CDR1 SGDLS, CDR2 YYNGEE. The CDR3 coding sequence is TGTGCCAGCAGCGACGGGTACAGGGTAGTACCTAATGAAAAACTGTTTTTT. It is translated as CASSDGYRVVPNEKLFF. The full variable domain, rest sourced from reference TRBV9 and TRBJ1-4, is DSGVTQTPKHLITATGQRVTLRCSPRSGDLSVYWYQQSLDQGLQFLIQYYNGEERAKGNILERFSAQQFPDLHSELNLSSLELGDSALYFCASSDGYRVVPNEKLFFGSGTQLSVL.

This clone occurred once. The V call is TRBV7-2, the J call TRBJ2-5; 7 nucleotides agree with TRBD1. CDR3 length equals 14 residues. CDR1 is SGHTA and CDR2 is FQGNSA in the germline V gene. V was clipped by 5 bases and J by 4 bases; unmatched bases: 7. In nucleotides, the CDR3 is TGTGCCAGCAGCCCGGGACAGCGAAGAGAGACCCAGTACTTC. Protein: CASSPGQRRETQYF.

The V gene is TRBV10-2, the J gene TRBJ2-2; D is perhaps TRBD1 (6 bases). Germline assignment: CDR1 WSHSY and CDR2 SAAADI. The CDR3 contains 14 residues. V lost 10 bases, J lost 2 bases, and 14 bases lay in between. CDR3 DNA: TGCGCCACGTCCGGGACACTTAACACCGGGGAGCTGTTTTTT. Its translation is CATSGTLNTGELFF.

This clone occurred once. CDR3 region: CASSLYRSDTQYF. In DNA form, the CDR3 reads TGCGCCAGCAGCCTATACAGGTCAGATACGCAGTATTTT. The chain uses TRBV4-1 and TRBJ2-3; maybe TRBD1 (5 bases). V was clipped by 4 bases and J by 4 bases, with 9 bases between them. Germline lookup yields CDR1 MGHRA and CDR2 YSYEKL. CDR3 length equals 13 residues.

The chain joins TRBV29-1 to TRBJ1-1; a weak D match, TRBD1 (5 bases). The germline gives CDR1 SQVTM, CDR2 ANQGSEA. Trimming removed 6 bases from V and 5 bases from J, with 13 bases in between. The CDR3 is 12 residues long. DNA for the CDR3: TGCAGCGTGACGGGGGGTCTTACTGAAGCTTTCTTT. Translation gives CSVTGGLTEAFF.

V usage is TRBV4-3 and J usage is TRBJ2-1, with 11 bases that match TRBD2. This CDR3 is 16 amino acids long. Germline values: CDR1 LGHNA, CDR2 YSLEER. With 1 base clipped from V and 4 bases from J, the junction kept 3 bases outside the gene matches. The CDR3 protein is CASSQGSSGGYNEQFF. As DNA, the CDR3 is TGCGCCAGCAGCCAAGGATCTAGCGGGGGGTACAATGAGCAGTTCTTC.

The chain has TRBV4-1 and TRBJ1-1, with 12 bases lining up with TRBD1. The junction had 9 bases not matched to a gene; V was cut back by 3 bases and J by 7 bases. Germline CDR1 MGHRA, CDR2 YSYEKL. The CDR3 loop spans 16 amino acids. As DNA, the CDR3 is TGCGCCAGCAGCCAGGGCCGGGACAGGGGGCCTTTTGAAGCTTTCTTT. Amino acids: CASSQGRDRGPFEAFF.

For the CDR3, the DNA is TGTGCCAGCAGTCCGACAGGGGAGAATCAGCCCCAGCATTTT. Translating gives CASSPTGENQPQHF. The chain recombines TRBV27 with TRBJ1-5, with TRBD1 matching 8 bases. Germline V gives CDR1 MNHEY, CDR2 SMNVEV (reference sequence). J was trimmed by 4 bases and V by 5 bases; bases with no gene match: 4. This CDR3 has 14 residues.

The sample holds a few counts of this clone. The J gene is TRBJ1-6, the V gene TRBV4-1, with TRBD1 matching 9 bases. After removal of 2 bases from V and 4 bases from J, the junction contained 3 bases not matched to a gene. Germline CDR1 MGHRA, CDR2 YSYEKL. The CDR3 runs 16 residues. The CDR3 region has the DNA TGCGCCAGCAGCCAACCGGGACAGGGATATAATTCACCCCTCCACTTT. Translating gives CASSQPGQGYNSPLHF.